This TCR beta chain was documented in a study of radiotherapy plus CTLA-4 blockade in lung cancer. Across the study: With 31% of patients having disease control, objective responses were seen in approximately 17%. Study-wide results and limits: The best prediction of response reportedly came from early blood T cell clone dynamics, with interferon-beta. TCR clones of tumor origin grew in blood after radiotherapy plus ipilimumab.

Assay: immunoSEQ multiplex PCR; the TCRdb copy retains only in-frame clones and omits some. The repertoire holds 90,000 or so clones, with roughly four fifths as singletons. For this clone: Its specificity is unknown.

Ipilimumab CTLA-4 blockade and focal radiation were given to patients with chemo-refractory metastatic non-small-cell lung cancer. This TCR was recovered from a human donor with non-small cell lung cancer who had stable disease on radiotherapy plus ipilimumab. The sequencing used peripheral blood, collected from a patient treated with radiotherapy plus ipilimumab.

The CDR3 DNA sequence: TGTGCCAGCAGCGGTAGCGGGAGGGCCCATGAGCAGTTCTTC. This translates into CASSGSGRAHEQFF. V is TRBV9 and J is TRBJ2-1; 11 bases fit TRBD2. CDR3 size: 14 residues. Germline V lookup: CDR1 SGDLS, CDR2 YYNGEE. The J segment lost 8 bases and the V segment lost 3 bases, leaving 4 bases of the junction unmatched.